This T cell receptor beta chain was recorded in a study of blood T cell repertoires in COVID-19. Study context: Acute and convalescent COVID-19 samples came from the United States, Italy and Spain.

The CDR3 consists of 13 residues. From germline, CDR1 is SGHDT and CDR2 YYEEEE. The ends were cut back, 3 bases at V and 2 bases at J, with 9 bases in the middle. In the source study's methods: Estimation of nucleated cell counts relied on the amplification of reference gene primers. The repertoire was sequenced with immunoSEQ multiplex PCR; TCRdb's copy has only in-frame clones and lacks some. V, J and clone size were drawn from that table, and D and trimming were deduced from the DNA. The repertoire holds about 230,000 clones, with 84% as singletons. The chain employs TRBV5-6 and TRBJ2-7, with a possible D match to TRBD1 (5 bases). This receptor was taken from a man aged 40-50 years who had recovered from COVID-19. Sequencing was performed on peripheral blood. The CDR3 coding sequence is TGTGCCAGCAGCTACCAGGGCCCCTACGAGCAGTACTTC. Translated: CASSYQGPYEQYF.